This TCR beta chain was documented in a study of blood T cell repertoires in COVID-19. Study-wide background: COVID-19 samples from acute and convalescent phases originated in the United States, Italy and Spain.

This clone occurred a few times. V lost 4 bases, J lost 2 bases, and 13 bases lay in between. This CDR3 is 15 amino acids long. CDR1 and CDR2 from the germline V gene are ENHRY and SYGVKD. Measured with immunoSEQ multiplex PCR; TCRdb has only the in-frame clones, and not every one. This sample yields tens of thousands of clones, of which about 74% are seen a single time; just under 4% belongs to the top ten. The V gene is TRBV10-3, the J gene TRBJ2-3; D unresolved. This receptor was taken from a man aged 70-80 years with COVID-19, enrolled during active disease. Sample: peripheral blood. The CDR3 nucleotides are TGTGCCATCAGTGCCGAACCCAGTCTCACAGATACGCAGTATTTT. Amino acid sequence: CAISAEPSLTDTQYF.